The 19 T cell receptor beta chains below come from one sample, sequenced in a study of blood T cell repertoires in COVID-19. Method: immunoSEQ multiplex PCR; TCRdb's copy keeps in-frame clones and lacks some. The sample consists of some 200,000 clones, roughly 90% of them appearing once. The material sequenced was PBMCs or T cells enriched from blood (not recorded which). The receptors were sampled from a woman in her forties or fifties in a cohort exposed to, infected with or recovered from COVID-19 (not recorded which).

The CDR3 protein is CASSLRQGRDEQFF. The CDR3, as DNA: TGCGCCAGCAGCCTACGACAGGGGAGAGATGAGCAGTTCTTC. The chain has TRBV5-1 and TRBJ2-1; 8 bases match TRBD1. Trimming at V came to 4 bases and at J to 8 bases, leaving 8 bases not matched to a gene. The CDR3 runs to 14 residues. Looked up from germline, CDR1 is SGHRS and CDR2 is YFSETQ.

The J gene is TRBJ1-5, the V gene TRBV4-3, with D unresolved. This CDR3 has 14 residues. Germline lookup yields CDR1 LGHNA and CDR2 YSLEER. The V and J ends lost 0 bases and 0 bases respectively, with 3 bases between them. Here the CDR3 reads CASSQEASNQPQHF. Written as DNA, the CDR3 is TGCGCCAGCAGCCAAGAAGCTAGCAATCAGCCCCAGCATTTT.

The chain links TRBV27 to TRBJ2-2; 9 bases match TRBD2. V lost 2 bases to trimming and J lost 5 bases; unmatched junction nucleotides: 3. The CDR3 contains 15 residues. Germline CDR1 is MNHEY and CDR2 is SMNVEV (reference sequence). The CDR3 sequence is CASSLRRGGTGELFF. The CDR3, as DNA: TGTGCCAGCAGTTTAAGGCGGGGGGGAACCGGGGAGCTGTTTTTT.

This chain joins TRBV5-1 and TRBJ1-6, with TRBD1 matching over 9 bases. The germline gives CDR1 SGHRS, CDR2 YFSETQ. This CDR3 is built from 14 residues. Germline trimming cut 5 bases from V and 9 bases from J; bases unmatched to any gene: 6. The CDR3 loop is CASRTGTGFSPLHF. As DNA, the CDR3 is TGCGCCAGCAGAACCGGGACAGGGTTTTCACCCCTCCACTTT.

V gene TRBV30 combines with J gene TRBJ1-2; D is possibly TRBD1 (5 bases). With 4 bases removed from V and 5 bases from J, the gap between germline ends came to 17 bases. Germline lookup yields CDR1 GTSNPN and CDR2 SVGIG (reference sequence). The CDR3 extends over 14 amino acids. CDR3 sequence reads: CAWKDGAAWYGYTF. As DNA, the CDR3 is TGTGCCTGGAAGGATGGGGCTGCCTGGTATGGCTACACCTTC.

The chain employs TRBV24-1 and TRBJ2-3, with D possibly TRBD1 on 5 matching bases. V gave up 3 bases and J gave up 5 bases, with 5 bases separating them. Looked up from germline, CDR1 is KGHDR and CDR2 is SFDVKD. This CDR3 is built from 12 residues. CDR3 loop: CATSDRGDTQYF. In nucleotides, the CDR3 is TGTGCCACCAGTGATAGGGGAGATACGCAGTATTTT.

The chain couples TRBV19 to TRBJ2-3; 8 positions match TRBD1. Germline CDR1 is LNHDA and CDR2 is SQIVND (reference sequence). This CDR3 is 16 amino acids long. V was clipped by 5 bases and J by 3 bases; unmatched bases: 10. In DNA, the CDR3 is TGTGCCAGTAGTCCAAGGACAGGGAGGATGACAGATACGCAGTATTTT. This gives the protein CASSPRTGRMTDTQYF.

The chain uses TRBV24-1 and TRBJ1-2; 11 bases map to TRBD1. Trimming cost V 4 bases and J 5 bases; bases outside gene matches: 8. This CDR3 contains 16 residues. Looked up from germline, CDR1 is KGHDR and CDR2 is SFDVKD. CDR3 protein: CATSERGQGARYGYTF. CDR3 coding DNA: TGTGCCACCAGTGAGCGTGGACAGGGGGCGCGGTATGGCTACACCTTC.

V and J are TRBV4-2 and TRBJ2-1; D is possibly TRBD1 (5 bases). The length of the CDR3 is 15 residues. From germline, CDR1 is LGHNA and CDR2 YNFKEQ. Deletions cut 1 base from V and 5 bases from J, with 12 bases between. Written as DNA, the CDR3 is TGTGCCAGCAGCCAAGCGACAGTAACCAACAATGAGCAGTTCTTC. Protein: CASSQATVTNNEQFF.

The chain joins TRBV11-2 to TRBJ2-3, with 7 bases matching TRBD2. The CDR3 runs to 16 residues. With 5 bases clipped from V and 0 bases from J, the junction kept 8 bases outside the gene matches. Germline V gene data show CDR1 as SGHAT and CDR2 as FQNNGV. CDR3: CASSPRAGVSTDTQYF. CDR3 DNA sequence: TGTGCCAGCAGCCCGCGGGCGGGGGTGAGCACAGATACGCAGTATTTT.

V usage is TRBV9 and J usage is TRBJ1-1; 9 bases match TRBD1. This CDR3 has 15 amino acids. The V gene end was trimmed by 1 base and the J gene end by 4 bases; junction bases not matched to a gene: 5. Per germline, CDR1 SGDLS and CDR2 YYNGEE. The CDR3 spells CASSVTGGGGTEAFF. Here the CDR3 DNA reads TGTGCCAGCAGCGTAACAGGGGGCGGTGGCACTGAAGCTTTCTTT. Full variable domain (rest looked up from reference TRBV9 and TRBJ1-1): DSGVTQTPKHLITATGQRVTLRCSPRSGDLSVYWYQQSLDQGLQFLIQYYNGEERAKGNILERFSAQQFPDLHSELNLSSLELGDSALYFCASSVTGGGGTEAFFGQGTRLTVV.

This rearrangement joins TRBV5-5 to TRBJ1-6; D remains ambiguous. The CDR3 sequence is 13 residues long. Germline assignment: CDR1 SGHKS and CDR2 YYEKEE (reference sequence). Trimming removed 2 bases at V and 5 bases at J, with 5 bases between. The DNA for the CDR3 is TGTGCCAGCAGCTTAGCCAATAATTCACCCCTCCACTTT. This encodes CASSLANNSPLHF.

CDR3 protein: CAWSGTGGGTDTQYF. In DNA form, the CDR3 reads TGTGCCTGGAGTGGGACAGGGGGCGGGACAGATACGCAGTATTTT. The chain links TRBV30 to TRBJ2-3; the match to TRBD1 covers 11 bases. CDR3 length equals 15 residues. Germline values: CDR1 GTSNPN, CDR2 SVGIG (reference sequence). Losses at the gene ends were 1 base for V and 3 bases for J; bases not matched to a gene: 3. The full variable domain, completed using reference TRBV30 and TRBJ2-3, is SQTIHQWPATLVQPVGSPLSLECTVEGTSNPNLYWYRQAAGRGLQLLFYSVGIGQISSEVPQNLSASRPQDRQFILSSKKLLLSDSGFYLCAWSGTGGGTDTQYFGPGTRLTVL.

This clone was picked up one time. The chain has TRBV19 and TRBJ2-2; tentative D call: TRBD1 (6 bases). Germline-derived CDR1 and CDR2 are LNHDA and SQIVND (reference sequence). V dropped 2 bases and J dropped 7 bases, with 14 bases sitting between them. This CDR3 is 15 amino acids long. Written as DNA, the CDR3 is TGTGCCAGTAGTATAAGTGACAGGCGGATCGGGGAGCTGTTTTTT. This translates into CASSISDRRIGELFF.

This clone occurred once. The rearrangement links TRBV3-1 (or the pseudogene TRBV3-2) to TRBJ1-2; D remains unclear. The CDR3 is 13 amino acids. Germline assignment: CDR1 LGHDT and CDR2 YNNKEL (reference sequence). Trimming pared 1 base from V and 5 bases from J, leaving 8 bases between. The CDR3 sequence: CASSQAIQYGYTF. In DNA form, the CDR3 reads TGTGCCAGCAGCCAAGCGATACAGTATGGCTACACCTTC.

This chain links TRBV10-1 with TRBJ1-3; no reliable D call. The germline V and J ends were trimmed by 5 bases and 1 base, with 12 bases remaining between them. The CDR3 is 15 amino acids. Germline lookup yields CDR1 WNHNN and CDR2 SYGVQD (reference sequence). The DNA of the CDR3 is TGCGCCAGCAGTAGAATCCCAGATTCTGGAAACACCATATATTTT. Translation gives CASSRIPDSGNTIYF.

This rearrangement joins TRBV5-1 to TRBJ1-4; 9 bases line up with TRBD1. From germline, CDR1 is SGHRS and CDR2 YFSETQ. This CDR3 spans 17 amino acids. The ends lost 0 bases at V and 2 bases at J; junction bases unmatched: 5. The CDR3 DNA is TGCGCCAGCAGCTTGGCCGCGGACAGGGGTACTAATGAAAAACTGTTTTTT. Its translation: CASSLAADRGTNEKLFF.

The chain combines TRBV19 with TRBJ1-6; D is perhaps TRBD1 (6 bases). Trimming shortened V by 6 bases and J by 2 bases, and 14 bases separated the two germline ends. The CDR3 runs 16 residues. Germline V gene sequence: CDR1 LNHDA, CDR2 SQIVND (reference sequence). For the CDR3, the DNA is TGTGCCAGTAGGGACGAGGGGGTAACCTATAATTCACCCCTCCACTTT. Protein product: CASRDEGVTYNSPLHF.

This CDR3 reads CASSQDPGVYGYTF. The CDR3, as DNA: TGCGCCAGCAGCCAAGATCCAGGGGTCTATGGCTACACCTTC. The chain is built from TRBV4-1 and TRBJ1-2; the D gene is possibly TRBD1 (6 bases). V lost 0 bases and J lost 4, with 9 bases in between. The CDR3 has 14 residues. Germline CDR1 MGHRA, CDR2 YSYEKL.